Described below is a single T cell receptor beta chain sequence and its context. The source of the sample is a study of T cell responses to AZD1222 COVID-19 vaccine. The CDR3 is made up of 15 amino acids. Germline values: CDR1 SGHNT, CDR2 YENEEA. The J segment lost 4 bases and the V segment lost 5 bases, leaving 3 bases of the junction unmatched. Sequenced by immunoSEQ multiplex PCR; TCRdb stores in-frame clones only, minus some. The table has about 160,000 clones, around 93% seen once; the top ten hold around 3.8%. The material was peripheral blood, obtained 28 days after the second AZD1222 dose. This chain uses TRBV11-3 with TRBJ2-1; 12 bases are a match to TRBD2. This sequence originates from an adult who received the AZD1222 COVID-19 vaccine. CDR3 protein: CASSTGLAGYNEQFF. The CDR3 nucleotides are TGTGCCAGCAGCACGGGACTAGCGGGTTACAATGAGCAGTTCTTC.